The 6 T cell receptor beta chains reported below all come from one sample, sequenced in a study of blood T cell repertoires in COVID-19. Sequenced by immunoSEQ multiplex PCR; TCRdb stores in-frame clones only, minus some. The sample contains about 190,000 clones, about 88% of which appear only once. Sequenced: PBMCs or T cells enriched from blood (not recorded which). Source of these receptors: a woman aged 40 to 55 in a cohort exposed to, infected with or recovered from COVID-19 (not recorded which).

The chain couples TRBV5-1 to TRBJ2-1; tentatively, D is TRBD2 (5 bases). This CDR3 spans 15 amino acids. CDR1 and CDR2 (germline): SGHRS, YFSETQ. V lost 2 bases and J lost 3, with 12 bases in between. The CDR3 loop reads CASSFTGVHYNEQFF. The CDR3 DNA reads TGCGCCAGCAGCTTTACCGGGGTTCACTACAATGAGCAGTTCTTC. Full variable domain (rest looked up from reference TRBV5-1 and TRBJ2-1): KAGVTQTPRYLIKTRGQQVTLSCSPISGHRSVSWYQQTPGQGLQFLFEYFSETQRNKGNFPGRFSGRQFSNSRSEMNVSTLELGDSALYLCASSFTGVHYNEQFFGPGTRLTVL.

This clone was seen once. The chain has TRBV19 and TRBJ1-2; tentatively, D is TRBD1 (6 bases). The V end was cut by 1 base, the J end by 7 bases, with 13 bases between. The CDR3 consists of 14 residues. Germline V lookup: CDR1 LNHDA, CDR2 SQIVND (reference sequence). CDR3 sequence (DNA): TGTGCCAGTAGTATAGTCCCAGGGGCTGGTGGCTACACCTTC. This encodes CASSIVPGAGGYTF.

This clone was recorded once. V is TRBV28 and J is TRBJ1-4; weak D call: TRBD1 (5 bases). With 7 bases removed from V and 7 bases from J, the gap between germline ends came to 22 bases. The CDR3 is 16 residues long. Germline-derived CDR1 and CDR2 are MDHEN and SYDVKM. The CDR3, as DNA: TGTGCCAGCACTTCCCCGATCAGGGTTAGTGGTGAAAAACTGTTTTTT. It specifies CASTSPIRVSGEKLFF.

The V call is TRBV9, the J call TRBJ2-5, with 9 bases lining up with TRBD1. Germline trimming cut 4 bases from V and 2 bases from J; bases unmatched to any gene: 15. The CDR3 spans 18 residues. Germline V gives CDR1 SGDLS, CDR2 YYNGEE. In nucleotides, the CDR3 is TGTGCCAGCAGCTCCCCCGCGTGGGTGACAGGGGGACAAGAGACCCAGTACTTC. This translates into CASSSPAWVTGGQETQYF.

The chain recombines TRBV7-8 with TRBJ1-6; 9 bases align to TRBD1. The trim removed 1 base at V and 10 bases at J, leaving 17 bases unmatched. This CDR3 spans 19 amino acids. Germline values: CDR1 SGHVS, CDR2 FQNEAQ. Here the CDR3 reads CASSLVGQGRAGVRSPLHF. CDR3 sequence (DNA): TGTGCCAGCAGCTTAGTTGGACAGGGGAGAGCGGGTGTAAGATCACCCCTCCACTTT.

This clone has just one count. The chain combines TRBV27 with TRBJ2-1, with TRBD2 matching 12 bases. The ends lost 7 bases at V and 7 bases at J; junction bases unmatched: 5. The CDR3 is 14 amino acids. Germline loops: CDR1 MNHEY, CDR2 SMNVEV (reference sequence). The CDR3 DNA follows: TGTGCCAGCACCGTTGGACTAGCGGGGAATGAGCAGTTCTTC. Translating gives CASTVGLAGNEQFF.